The rows below give T cell receptor beta chains drawn from one sample of a study of T-cell reconstitution after alpha-beta-depleted transplantation in children. TCRdb re-derived calls from the PCR reads in MiXCR, one entry per CDR3 protein. The table has roughly 300,000 distinct CDR3 sequences, around a tenth seen once; the top ten hold about 25%. The specimen comprised peripheral blood, sampled 180 days after TCRalphabeta/CD19-depleted stem cell transplant. These receptors all stem from a male patient aged 2-9 years who had a stem cell transplant for chronic granulomatous disease, so the T cells may come from the graft donor. The CDR3 runs from the conserved cysteine through the conserved F or W. D genes are given only for firm matches. Some rows have no size entry. The others give once, few or many, or a class for an expanded clone.

cdr3_length j_call d_call v_call clone_size cdr3_aa cdr3_nt
14 TRBJ2-5 NA TRBV18 few CASSASDDAETQYF TGTGCCAGCTCAGCGTCGGACGACGCTGAGACCCAGTACTTC
13 TRBJ2-2 NA TRBV13 many CASSLGFTGELFF TGTGCCAGCAGCTTAGGCTTCACCGGGGAGCTGTTTTTT
16 TRBJ2-7 TRBD1 TRBV18 many CASSPRDRVKLGEQYF TGTGCCAGCTCACCAAGGGACAGGGTGAAGTTAGGCGAGCAGTACTTC
18 TRBJ1-1 TRBD1 TRBV6-5 many CASSFSSGTGILDTEAFF TGTGCCAGCAGTTTCAGCTCCGGGACAGGGATTCTGGACACTGAAGCTTTCTTT
15 TRBJ2-7 NA TRBV5-1 many CASSLDRLTGYEQYF TGCGCCAGCAGCTTGGATCGGTTAACCGGCTACGAGCAGTACTTC
15 TRBJ2-7 NA TRBV6-5 many CASSYLSRVSYEQYF TGTGCCAGCAGTTACTTGTCGCGGGTCTCCTACGAGCAGTACTTC
15 TRBJ2-1 NA TRBV7-2 many CASSFKAIRVGEQFF TGTGCCAGCAGCTTCAAGGCAATTAGGGTTGGTGAGCAGTTCTTC
16 TRBJ2-1 TRBD2 TRBV27 NA CASSLRAGGSYNEQFF TGTGCCAGCAGTTTAAGGGCGGGAGGTTCCTACAATGAGCAGTTCTTC
17 TRBJ1-5 NA TRBV6-2/TRBV6-3 many CASRKLGTADSNQPQHF TGTGCCAGCAGAAAACTCGGGACGGCGGATAGCAATCAGCCCCAGCATTTT
15 TRBJ1-1 NA TRBV6-5 NA CASSYANRPNTEAFF TGTGCCAGCAGTTATGCTAATCGACCGAACACTGAAGCTTTCTTT
13 TRBJ1-2 NA TRBV12-3/TRBV12-4 many CASSPNRVGGYTF TGTGCCAGCAGTCCGAATAGGGTAGGAGGCTACACCTTC
16 TRBJ2-7 NA TRBV7-2 many CASSLGWSGNTYEQYF TGTGCCAGCAGCTTAGGTTGGTCCGGGAACACCTACGAGCAGTACTTC
13 TRBJ2-7 NA TRBV7-2 many CASSLVNSYEQYF TGTGCCAGCAGCTTAGTTAACTCCTACGAGCAGTACTTC
16 TRBJ2-1 NA TRBV12-3/TRBV12-4 many CASSLMGSTVYNEQFF TGTGCCAGCAGTTTGATGGGTTCCACCGTATACAATGAGCAGTTCTTC
16 TRBJ1-3 NA TRBV4-3 many CASSQDDSLSGNTIYF TGCGCCAGCAGCCAAGACGACAGTCTCTCTGGAAACACCATATATTTT
14 TRBJ2-7 TRBD1 TRBV29-1 many CSGGQGTGSFEQYF TGCAGCGGGGGGCAGGGGACAGGCTCTTTCGAGCAGTACTTC
16 TRBJ2-7 TRBD1 TRBV4-2 many CASSQDPGTVLYEQYF TGTGCCAGCAGCCAAGATCCCGGGACAGTTCTCTACGAGCAGTACTTC
15 TRBJ2-4 TRBD1 TRBV29-1 many CSVVPGQHTKNIQYF TGCAGCGTTGTACCGGGACAGCATACCAAAAACATTCAGTACTTC
10 TRBJ2-1 NA TRBV30 many CAWKRHEQFF TGTGCCTGGAAACGTCATGAGCAGTTCTTC
14 TRBJ2-2 TRBD2 TRBV6-5 many CASSPWGGTGELFF TGTGCCAGCAGCCCCTGGGGGGGTACCGGGGAGCTGTTTTTT
15 TRBJ2-1 TRBD2 TRBV30 many CAWTPGLAGYNEQFF TGTGCCTGGACCCCTGGGCTAGCGGGATACAATGAGCAGTTCTTC
14 TRBJ1-1 NA TRBV29-1 many CSVVRRRTNTEAFF TGCAGCGTTGTCAGGAGACGGACGAACACTGAAGCTTTCTTT
12 TRBJ1-1 NA TRBV14 NA CASSQPNTEAFF TGTGCCAGCAGCCAACCGAACACTGAAGCTTTCTTT
15 TRBJ2-7 TRBD1 TRBV11-1 many CASSRPGQGVYEQYF TGTGCCAGCAGCCGGCCGGGACAGGGGGTTTACGAGCAGTACTTC
14 TRBJ2-3 NA TRBV2 NA CASSDGGRTDTQYF TGTGCCAGCAGTGACGGGGGCCGCACAGATACGCAGTATTTT
14 TRBJ1-1 TRBD1 TRBV15 many CATSSDRANTEAFF TGTGCCACCAGCAGCGACAGGGCGAACACTGAAGCTTTCTTT
15 TRBJ2-2 TRBD2 TRBV11-3 many CASSPTSGRTGELFF TGTGCCAGCAGCCCGACTAGCGGGAGAACCGGGGAGCTGTTTTTT
14 TRBJ2-1 NA TRBV12-3/TRBV12-4 NA CASSLLRNHNEQFF TGTGCCAGCAGTTTACTGCGAAACCACAATGAGCAGTTCTTC
16 TRBJ2-1 TRBD2 TRBV11-2 many CASSLGLAGGYNEQFF TGTGCCAGCAGCCTGGGACTAGCGGGAGGATACAATGAGCAGTTCTTC
16 TRBJ2-7 NA TRBV4-2 many CASSQDKGRRNYEQYF TGTGCCAGCAGCCAAGATAAAGGTAGGAGGAACTACGAGCAGTACTTC
13 TRBJ2-7 NA TRBV20-1 many CSAGSWGLYEQYF TGCAGTGCTGGAAGCTGGGGTCTCTACGAGCAGTACTTC
14 TRBJ2-5 NA TRBV7-9 many CASSHPGRGLDQYF TGTGCCAGCAGCCACCCGGGACGGGGCTTGGACCAGTACTTC
13 TRBJ1-2 NA TRBV5-1 many CASSLAGYSGYTF TGCGCCAGCAGCTTGGCAGGGTACAGTGGCTACACCTTC
13 TRBJ2-5 TRBD2 TRBV20-1 many CSARGGFQETQYF TGCAGTGCTAGGGGGGGGTTTCAAGAGACCCAGTACTTC
14 TRBJ2-2 NA TRBV2 few CASRGGFNTGELFF TGTGCCAGCAGGGGGGGCTTTAACACCGGGGAGCTGTTTTTT
16 TRBJ2-7 NA TRBV15 many CATSTNSAGSPDEQYF TGTGCCACCAGCACCAATTCCGCAGGGAGTCCTGACGAGCAGTACTTC
15 TRBJ1-5 NA TRBV20-1 many CSAPNGAGLNQPQHF TGCAGTGCCCCAAATGGAGCAGGGTTAAATCAGCCCCAGCATTTT
13 TRBJ1-2 NA TRBV12-3/TRBV12-4 many CASSHRGGNGYTF TGTGCCAGCAGCCATCGGGGAGGGAACGGCTACACCTTC
14 TRBJ2-5 NA TRBV4-3 many CASSQEGREETQYF TGCGCCAGCAGCCAAGAGGGGCGGGAAGAGACCCAGTACTTC
18 TRBJ2-3 NA TRBV11-2 many CASSATSHLRVPSDTQYF TGTGCCAGCAGCGCGACCTCACACTTACGGGTTCCCTCAGATACGCAGTATTTT
13 TRBJ2-2 TRBD1 TRBV5-1 many CATSTGHTGELFF TGCGCCACCTCGACAGGGCACACCGGGGAGCTGTTTTTT
15 TRBJ2-5 NA TRBV20-1 many CSARTPNSRTETQYF TGCAGTGCTAGAACCCCTAACTCTAGGACGGAGACCCAGTACTTC
14 TRBJ2-7 NA TRBV18 NA CASSLTPPPYEQYF TGTGCCAGCTCCCTCACTCCTCCTCCCTACGAGCAGTACTTC
16 TRBJ2-2 TRBD2 TRBV3-1 NA CASSQLAEPNTGELFF TGTGCCAGCAGCCAGCTAGCGGAACCGAACACCGGGGAGCTGTTTTTT
12 TRBJ1-3 NA TRBV12-3/TRBV12-4 many CASKFVGNTIYF TGTGCCAGCAAATTTGTGGGCAACACCATATATTTT
15 TRBJ2-7 TRBD2 TRBV24-1 many CATRPSGNGVHEQYF TGTGCCACCAGACCGAGCGGGAATGGAGTCCACGAGCAGTACTTC
12 TRBJ1-5 NA TRBV6-6 NA CASSPGLQPQHF TGTGCCAGCAGTCCGGGACTACAGCCCCAGCATTTT
18 TRBJ2-5 NA TRBV11-2 many CASSLWVQAGRYQETQYF TGTGCCAGCAGCTTATGGGTTCAGGCAGGGCGCTACCAAGAGACCCAGTACTTC
16 TRBJ2-7 NA TRBV7-2 many CASSLGAKGTTYEQYF TGTGCCAGCAGCTTAGGGGCGAAGGGGACAACCTACGAGCAGTACTTC
13 TRBJ2-7 NA TRBV12-3/TRBV12-4 many CASSLAAPYEQYF TGTGCCAGCAGTTTAGCGGCTCCTTACGAGCAGTACTTC
13 TRBJ2-1 NA TRBV7-6 many CASSRGPANEQFF TGTGCCAGCAGCCGGGGACCAGCCAATGAGCAGTTCTTC
16 TRBJ1-1 NA TRBV18 few CASSPQPRAGSSEAFF TGTGCCAGCTCACCACAACCAAGGGCAGGTTCATCTGAAGCTTTCTTT
14 TRBJ2-7 NA TRBV7-6 many CASSLVGARYEQYF TGTGCCAGCAGCTTAGTAGGAGCTAGGTACGAGCAGTACTTC
15 TRBJ1-1 NA TRBV30 many CAWRLPGWLNTEAFF TGTGCCTGGAGACTTCCGGGCTGGTTGAACACTGAAGCTTTCTTT
14 TRBJ2-7 TRBD1 TRBV5-1 many CASSRGQEEYEQYF TGCGCCAGCAGCCGTGGACAGGAGGAGTACGAGCAGTACTTC